A single sample is the source of the 17 T cell receptor beta chains below, sequenced in a study of beta chain features in type 1 diabetes. Investigators reverse transcribed all isolated RNA, so they sequenced expressed TCRB transcripts. Repertoires were generated with immunoSEQ multiplex PCR, while TCRdb's copy carries only in-frame clones and drops some. Of 450,000 to 600,000 clones in the sample, approximately 30% were seen once. Sequenced material: naive CD4+ T cells from blood. All receptors come from a man between 18 and 35 years old in good health.

The chain employs TRBV7-9 and TRBJ2-3; TRBD2 aligns across 15 bases. CDR3 length: 17 amino acids. V lost 5 bases, J lost 4 bases, and 7 bases stayed unmatched. Germline assignment: CDR1 SEHNR and CDR2 FQNEAQ (reference sequence). The CDR3 nucleotides read TGTGCCAGCAGCCCCCGCCGGACTAGCGGGAGGGCAGATACGCAGTATTTT. Translation: CASSPRRTSGRADTQYF.

The V and J genes are TRBV10-3 and TRBJ2-7, with D possibly matching TRBD2 (6 bases). This CDR3 is built from 14 residues. The V end lost 6 bases, the J end lost 3 bases, and 15 bases lay between the germline ends. From germline, CDR1 is ENHRY and CDR2 SYGVKD. CDR3 in DNA: TGTGCCATCAGGGGGGGACCGCTGAGCTACGAGCAGTACTTC. Encoded protein: CAIRGGPLSYEQYF.

The V and J genes are TRBV7-9 and TRBJ1-2, with TRBD1 matching over 8 bases. The CDR3 has 14 amino acids. With V trimmed by 5 bases and J by 8 bases, 10 bases remained unmatched. Germline CDR1 is SEHNR and CDR2 is FQNEAQ (reference sequence). Here the CDR3 reads CASSAVRGHSGYTF. The CDR3 nucleotides are TGTGCCAGCAGCGCTGTCAGGGGGCATAGCGGCTACACCTTC.

The chain combines TRBV7-9 with TRBJ2-2, with TRBD2 identical over 8 bases. This CDR3 has 16 amino acids. Trimming cost V 2 bases and J 4 bases; bases outside gene matches: 6. Germline CDR1 reads SEHNR; CDR2 reads FQNEAQ (reference sequence). The CDR3 protein is CASSLLAGMVTGELFF. The DNA of the CDR3 is TGTGCCAGCAGCTTATTAGCGGGGATGGTCACCGGGGAGCTGTTTTTT.

This clone was observed a few times. The chain recombines TRBV30 with TRBJ2-7, with D possibly TRBD2 on 6 matching bases. The CDR3 contains 13 residues. Trimming removed 5 bases at V and 3 bases at J, with 14 bases between. Germline V gene data show CDR1 as GTSNPN and CDR2 as SVGIG (reference sequence). The CDR3 nucleotides read TGTGCCTGGGACCCAGGACTAATCTACGAGCAGTACTTC. Its protein product is CAWDPGLIYEQYF.

The chain carries TRBV10-3 and TRBJ2-1; 11 positions match TRBD2. Germline values: CDR1 ENHRY, CDR2 SYGVKD. There are 14 residues in the CDR3. The junction had 11 bases not matched to a gene; V was cut back by 10 bases and J by 9 bases. The chain's CDR3 is CASTRLAGLGEQFF. The CDR3 DNA follows: TGTGCCAGCACCCGACTAGCGGGATTGGGTGAGCAGTTCTTC.

This clone was seen more than once but under ten times. The V and J genes are TRBV30 and TRBJ1-5; tentatively, D is TRBD1 (6 bases). V was trimmed by 5 bases and J by 3 bases, leaving 11 bases between them. This CDR3 comprises 13 residues. Germline V gene sequence: CDR1 GTSNPN, CDR2 SVGIG (reference sequence). The CDR3 region has the DNA TGTGCCTGGGCAGGGGCCTACAATCAGCCCCAGCATTTT. Translation gives CAWAGAYNQPQHF.

The genes are TRBV7-9 and TRBJ1-1, with a weak D call TRBD1 (6 bases). Trimming stripped 6 bases from V and 1 base from J, with 24 bases between. The CDR3 length is 18 residues. From germline, CDR1 is SEHNR and CDR2 FQNEAQ (reference sequence). The CDR3 sequence: CASRTHWQGSRENTEAFF. The CDR3, as DNA: TGTGCCAGCAGGACACACTGGCAGGGGTCGCGCGAGAACACTGAAGCTTTCTTT.

The chain uses TRBV7-3 and TRBJ2-1, with D possibly TRBD1 on 5 matching bases. Trimming stripped 5 bases from V and 4 bases from J, with 12 bases between. CDR3 length equals 14 residues. Germline assignment: CDR1 SGHTA and CDR2 FQGTGA. The CDR3 sequence is CASSQLDRYNEQFF. The CDR3 region has the DNA TGTGCCAGCAGCCAACTCGACAGATACAATGAGCAGTTCTTC. The whole variable domain, filled in from reference TRBV7-3 and TRBJ2-1, reads GAGVSQTPSNKVTEKGKYVELRCDPISGHTALYWYRQSLGQGPEFLIYFQGTGAADDSGLPNDRFFAVRPEGSVSTLKIQRTERGDSAVYLCASSQLDRYNEQFFGPGTRLTVL.

This rearrangement joins TRBV29-1 to TRBJ2-5; TRBD1 is a possible D gene (6 bases). The CDR3 runs to 12 residues. Germline V CDR1 and CDR2: SQVTM, ANQGSEA. The V end lost 7 bases, the J end lost 1 base, and 10 bases lay between the germline ends. CDR3 sequence reads: CSAAGAQETQYF. Here the CDR3 DNA reads TGCAGCGCAGCAGGGGCCCAAGAGACCCAGTACTTC. Supplemented by reference TRBV29-1 and TRBJ2-5, the full variable domain reads SAVISQKPSRDICQRGTSLTIQCQVDSQVTMMFWYRQQPGQSLTLIATANQGSEATYESGFVIDKFPISRPNLTFSTLTVSNMSPEDSSIYLCSAAGAQETQYFGPGTRLLVL.

With regard to this clone: The junction shows a germline mismatch at one end, possibly a read error. The chain combines TRBV7-6 with TRBJ2-5, with D possibly TRBD1 on 5 matching bases. Per the germline V gene, CDR1 is SGHVS and CDR2 is FNYEAQ. The CDR3 spans 13 residues. The CDR3: CASSITESGSADF. In DNA, the CDR3 is TGTGCCAGCAGCATAACCGAGTCAGGGTCTGCGGACTTC.

This rearrangement joins TRBV29-1 to TRBJ2-7; 13 bases agree with TRBD2. This CDR3 has 14 residues. The V gene end was trimmed by 6 bases and the J gene end by 3 bases; junction bases not matched to a gene: 5. Germline V lookup: CDR1 SQVTM, CDR2 ANQGSEA. The CDR3 DNA reads as TGCAGCGTCGACGGACTAGCGGGAGTCTACGAGCAGTACTTC. It codes for CSVDGLAGVYEQYF.

The chain links TRBV5-1 to TRBJ2-1; D might be TRBD1 (6 bases). The CDR3 spans 14 residues. The V gene's germline CDR1 is SGHRS and CDR2 YFSETQ. The V end lost 2 bases, the J end lost 8 bases, and 14 bases lay between the germline ends. The CDR3 here is CASSFRQAGHEQFF. The CDR3 nucleotides are TGCGCCAGCAGCTTTCGACAGGCTGGGCATGAGCAGTTCTTC.

V and J are TRBV7-9 and TRBJ2-1, with 13 bases matching TRBD2. V shed 1 base, J shed 13 bases, and the junction held 4 bases outside the gene matches. Germline CDR1 SEHNR, CDR2 FQNEAQ (reference sequence). CDR3 size: 14 residues. This CDR3 is CASSLELAGGPQFF. The CDR3 DNA sequence: TGTGCCAGCAGCTTAGAACTAGCGGGAGGGCCTCAGTTCTTC.

The chain has TRBV11-2 and TRBJ2-1, with D maybe TRBD2 (5 bases). Germline V gene lookup returns CDR1 SGHAT and CDR2 FQNNGV. V lost 2 bases and J 12 bases, leaving 17 bases between the germline ends. The CDR3 consists of 14 residues. CDR3 DNA sequence: TGTGCCAGCAGCTTACCGGGATACAGAGGTGGGCAGTTCTTC. Translation gives CASSLPGYRGGQFF.

This sequence joins TRBV7-2 and TRBJ2-7; D might be TRBD1 (6 bases). CDR3 length: 15 amino acids. Germline assignment: CDR1 SGHTA and CDR2 FQGNSA. The V and J ends lost 3 bases and 5 bases respectively, with 17 bases between them. The CDR3 reads CASSFSTGESDEQYF. The CDR3 DNA reads TGTGCCAGCAGCTTTTCGACAGGCGAATCCGACGAGCAGTACTTC.

The chain joins TRBV15 to TRBJ2-5; D is undetermined. Germline V lookup: CDR1 LNHNV, CDR2 YYDKDF (reference sequence). The length of the CDR3 is 13 residues. Between the trimmed V and J ends, which lost 0 bases and 12 bases, there was a span of 14 bases. The CDR3 here is CATSRDRRIRKYF. CDR3 bases: TGTGCCACCAGCAGAGATCGGCGTATACGGAAGTACTTC.